Listed below are T cell receptor beta chains from one sample, sequenced in a study of OX40 agonist ivuxolimab in advanced cancers. Some clones are missing from TCRdb's copy, which holds only in-frame ones; the method was immunoSEQ multiplex PCR. The profile covers tens of thousands of clones, with 80% to 90% appearing a single time and 1.8% taken by the ten largest. This material consisted of CD4+ or CD8+ T cells sorted from blood, taken in a trial of the OX40 agonist ivuxolimab. All receptors come from an adult with an advanced solid tumor such as melanoma, head and neck, liver or kidney cancer. Each CDR3 is given with its conserved first and last residue. D genes are given only for firm matches. Clone size is not always given. Where it is, it says once, few, many or a class for expanded clones.

TRBJ2-7,TRBD2,TRBV28,16,-,TGTGCCAGCAGTCCTCCACCGGGACTAGCGGGAGGGCCGACGTACTTC,CASSPPPGLAGGPTYF
TRBJ2-1,TRBD2,TRBV19,15,-,TGTGCCAGTAGTGAACTAGCGGGAGTTTCCAATGAGCAGTTCTTC,CASSELAGVSNEQFF
TRBJ2-3,-,TRBV6-1,14,-,TGTGCCACCCGAGGGACTGGCTACACAGATACGCAGTATTTT,CATRGTGYTDTQYF
TRBJ2-1,TRBD2,TRBV5-1,15,-,TGCGCCAGCAAAGGGGGGACTAGCGGTTACAATGAGCAGTTCTTC,CASKGGTSGYNEQFF
TRBJ1-1,-,TRBV6-6,14,-,TGTGCCAGCAGTTCCACAGGGAGGGGAAGGGAAGCTTTCTTT,CASSSTGRGREAFF
TRBJ1-1,-,TRBV7-9,12,once,TGTGCCAGCAGCCAGGAACAGACTGAAGCTTTCTTT,CASSQEQTEAFF
TRBJ1-4,TRBD1,TRBV28,16,-,TGTGCCAGCAGCCTCCCGATGGGACAGGGGACAGAAAAACTGTTTTTT,CASSLPMGQGTEKLFF
TRBJ1-2,TRBD1,TRBV30,18,-,TGTGCCTGGGACCGGAGACAGGGAGGTGGTTGGGGGCATTATGGCTACACCTTC,CAWDRRQGGGWGHYGYTF
TRBJ2-7,-,TRBV5-1,15,-,TGCGCCAGCAGCCCGAAGGGACCACACTCCTACGAGCAGTACTTC,CASSPKGPHSYEQYF
TRBJ1-4,TRBD1,TRBV7-6,14,-,TGTGCCAGCAGCTCGACAGGGGGCGGGGAAAAACTGTTTTTT,CASSSTGGGEKLFF
TRBJ2-7,-,TRBV4-3,13,-,TGCGCCAGCAGCCAAACAACAAAGGGAGAGCAGTACTTC,CASSQTTKGEQYF
TRBJ2-1,TRBD2,TRBV19,16,medium-sized,TGTGCCAGTACGCCGCCGGGTAGCGGGGCCTACAATGAGCAGTTCTTC,CASTPPGSGAYNEQFF
TRBJ1-2,-,TRBV30,11,few,TGTGCCTGGAACTTTAACTATGGCTACACCTTC,CAWNFNYGYTF
TRBJ1-3,-,TRBV6-6,15,-,TGTGCCAGCAGAGATAGACAGGCTGGTCGAAACACCATATATTTT,CASRDRQAGRNTIYF
TRBJ1-2,-,TRBV28,15,-,TGTGCCAGCAGTGCCCGTTTACAGGGAAACTATGGCTACACCTTC,CASSARLQGNYGYTF
TRBJ1-5,-,TRBV2,14,-,TGTGCCAGCAGTGTGGCGGGGGCGAAGCAGCCCCAGCATTTT,CASSVAGAKQPQHF
TRBJ1-1,-,TRBV7-2,13,few,TGTGCCAGCAGCTTAGTAATGAACACTGAAGCTTTCTTT,CASSLVMNTEAFF
TRBJ2-7,-,TRBV11-2,14,-,TGTGCCAGCAGCCTGGGGGGAGCTGGCTACGAGCAGTACTTC,CASSLGGAGYEQYF
TRBJ1-1,TRBD1,TRBV11-2,14,once,TGTGCCAGCAGCTCTCGACAGGGGAAGACTGAAGCTTTCTTT,CASSSRQGKTEAFF
TRBJ2-7,TRBD1,TRBV5-1,17,-,TGCGCCAGCAGCTTATTTCCGGGACAGGGTAGCTCCTACGAGCAGTACTTC,CASSLFPGQGSSYEQYF
TRBJ1-4,TRBD1,TRBV5-1,14,-,TGCGCCAGCGCACCCGGGACAGGTCCCGAAAAACTGTTTTTT,CASAPGTGPEKLFF
TRBJ1-2,TRBD1,TRBV4-1,18,-,TGCGCCAGCAGCCAAGAATTCGGGACAGGGGGCAAGAGCCATGGCTACACCTTC,CASSQEFGTGGKSHGYTF
TRBJ2-2,-,TRBV30,15,-,TGTGCCTGGAGTGGCTGGGCGGCGAACACCGGGGAGCTGTTTTTT,CAWSGWAANTGELFF
TRBJ2-5,-,TRBV28,13,-,TGTGCCAGCAGTCCGACAGGACGAGAGACCCAGTACTTC,CASSPTGRETQYF
TRBJ2-5,-,TRBV7-9,13,-,TGTGCCAGCACCCTCGGGGAGGAGGAGACCCAGTACTTC,CASTLGEEETQYF
TRBJ1-2,-,TRBV9,14,-,TGTGCCAGCAGCCCCGGAGTTCCTAACTATGGCTACACCTTC,CASSPGVPNYGYTF
TRBJ2-1,TRBD2,TRBV14,13,-,TGTGCCAGCAGCCGGGCGGGAGGGAATGAGCAGTTCTTC,CASSRAGGNEQFF
TRBJ2-3,TRBD2,TRBV27,13,-,TGTGCCACCCGACTAGCGGGCACGGATACGCAGTATTTT,CATRLAGTDTQYF
TRBJ1-2,-,TRBV2,16,-,TGTGCCAGCAGTGCCAGCCGCCATACAGCCGACTATGGCTACACCTTC,CASSASRHTADYGYTF
TRBJ1-6,-,TRBV6-1,14,-,TGTGCCAGCAGTACTGTACAGGGAGGTTCACCCCTCCACTTT,CASSTVQGGSPLHF
TRBJ1-5,-,TRBV5-5,15,once,TGTGCCAGCAGCTTGGCGGCAGTTAGCAATCAGCCCCAGCATTTT,CASSLAAVSNQPQHF
TRBJ2-1,-,TRBV7-2,14,-,TGTGCCAGCAGCTCAACAGGGTCGTGGCATGAGCAGTTCTTC,CASSSTGSWHEQFF
TRBJ2-5,-,TRBV19,13,-,TGTACCAGTAGTTTAGGCCGTGGGGAGACCCAGTACTTC,CTSSLGRGETQYF
TRBJ1-5,TRBD1,TRBV30,16,-,TGTGCCTGGAGTGTCCGGACAGGGGGCCTCTATCAGCCCCAGCATTTT,CAWSVRTGGLYQPQHF
TRBJ1-2,-,TRBV6-1,12,-,TGTGCCAGCCAGCCGGGGGGCTATGGCTACACCTTC,CASQPGGYGYTF
TRBJ2-1,TRBD2,TRBV19,13,-,TGTGCCAGTAGTATAGGGACTAGCCCAGAGCAGTTCTTC,CASSIGTSPEQFF
TRBJ2-2,-,TRBV10-1,14,-,TGCGCCAGCAGAGAATTGGAGAACACCGGGGAGCTGTTTTTT,CASRELENTGELFF
TRBJ1-2,-,TRBV5-4,15,-,TGTGCCAGCAGCTTGACTAGGGGAGGGAGTGGTGGCTACACCTTC,CASSLTRGGSGGYTF
TRBJ1-4,-,TRBV19,13,-,TGTGCCAGTAGTATGACAGTCAATGAAAAACTGTTTTTT,CASSMTVNEKLFF
TRBJ1-3,TRBD1,TRBV18,18,-,TGTGCCAGCTCACTTACCTCCCCACACAGGGGGCTTGGAAACACCATATATTTT,CASSLTSPHRGLGNTIYF